This T cell receptor (beta chain) was retrieved from a study of chemoradiotherapy in HPV16-positive cancers. Study information: Candidate HPV-specific T-cell clones and common TCR motifs came from functional assays in two HPV16-positive patients.

Using immunoSEQ multiplex PCR, the repertoire was profiled, and TCRdb retains in-frame clones only, with some absent. The sample lists more than 30,000 clones, roughly nine tenths occurring once. Worth noting for this clone: Its matching antigen is unknown.

V was clipped by 4 bases and J by 1 base; unmatched bases: 3. CDR1 is WNHNN, CDR2 SYGVQD, per germline (reference sequence). The CDR3 length is 15 residues. Study-wide results and caveats: Non-HPV-specific T cells did not expand in tumors during treatment, whereas candidate HPV-specific clones and E7-related motifs did.

Repertoires were sampled repeatedly during chemoradiotherapy. The material sequenced was blood, taken from a patient who underwent chemoradiotherapy. This TCR was recovered from a human donor with HPV-associated anogenital cancer. This chain connects TRBV10-1 to TRBJ2-3, with 9 bases fitting TRBD2. The CDR3 DNA reads TGCGCCAGCAGTGCCCAGCGGGGGGGCACAGATACGCAGTATTTT. Its translation: CASSAQRGGTDTQYF.